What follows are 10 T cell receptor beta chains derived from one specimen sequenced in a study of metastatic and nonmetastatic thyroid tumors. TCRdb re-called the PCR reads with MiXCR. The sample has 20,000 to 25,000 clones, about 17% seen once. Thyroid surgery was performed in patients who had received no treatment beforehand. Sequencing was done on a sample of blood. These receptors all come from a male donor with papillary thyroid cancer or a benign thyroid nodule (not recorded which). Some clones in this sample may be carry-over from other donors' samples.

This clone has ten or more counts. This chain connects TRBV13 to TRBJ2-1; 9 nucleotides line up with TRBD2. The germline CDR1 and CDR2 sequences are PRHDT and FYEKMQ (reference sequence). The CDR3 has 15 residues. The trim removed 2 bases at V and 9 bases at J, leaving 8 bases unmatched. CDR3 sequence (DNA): TGTGCCAGCAGCTTATGGCGGGGGGGCCCGGTTGAGCAGTTCTTC. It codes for CASSLWRGGPVEQFF.

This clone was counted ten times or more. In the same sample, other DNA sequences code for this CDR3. The CDR3 loop is CASSLLGSTDTQYF. The CDR3 nucleotides read TGTGCCAGCAGTTTATTAGGGAGCACAGATACGCAGTATTTT. The chain combines TRBV7-2 with TRBJ2-3; no clear D. With 6 bases removed from V and 0 bases from J, the gap between germline ends came to 10 bases. The length of the CDR3 is 14 residues. CDR1 SGHTA and CDR2 FQGNSA come from the germline V gene.

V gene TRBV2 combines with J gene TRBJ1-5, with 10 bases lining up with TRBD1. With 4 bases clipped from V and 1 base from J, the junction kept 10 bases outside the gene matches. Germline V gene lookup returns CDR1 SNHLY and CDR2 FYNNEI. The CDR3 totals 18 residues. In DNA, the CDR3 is TGTGCCAGCAGTGTGCCGGGACAGGGGACTTCGAGCAATCAGCCCCAGCATTTT. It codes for CASSVPGQGTSSNQPQHF. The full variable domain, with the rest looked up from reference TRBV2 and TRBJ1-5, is EPEVTQTPSHQVTQMGQEVILRCVPISNHLYFYWYRQILGQKVEFLVSFYNNEISEKSEIFDDQFSVERPDGSNFTLKIRSTKLEDSAMYFCASSVPGQGTSSNQPQHFGDGTRLSIL.

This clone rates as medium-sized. The CDR3 region is CASNLRRGSGNTIYF. CDR3 nucleotide sequence: TGTGCCAGCAATCTCCGCAGGGGATCTGGAAACACCATATATTTT. The V and J genes are TRBV6-1 and TRBJ1-3, with a weak D call TRBD1 (6 bases). Trimming stripped 7 bases from V and 1 base from J, with 14 bases between. The length of the CDR3 is 15 residues. Germline CDR1 MNHNS, CDR2 SASEGT.

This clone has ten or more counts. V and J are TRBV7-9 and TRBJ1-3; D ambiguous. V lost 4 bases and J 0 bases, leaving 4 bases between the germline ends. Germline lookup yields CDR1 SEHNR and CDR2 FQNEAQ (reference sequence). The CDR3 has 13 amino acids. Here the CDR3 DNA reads TGTGCCAGCAGCTCAAGCTCTGGAAACACCATATATTTT. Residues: CASSSSSGNTIYF.

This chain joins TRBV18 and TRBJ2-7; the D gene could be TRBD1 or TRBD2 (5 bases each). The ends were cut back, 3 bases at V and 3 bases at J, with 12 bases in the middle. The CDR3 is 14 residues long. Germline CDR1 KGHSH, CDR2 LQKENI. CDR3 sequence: CASSPRDDLYEQYF. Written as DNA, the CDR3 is TGTGCCAGCTCACCCCGGGACGACCTCTACGAGCAGTACTTC.

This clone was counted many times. In nucleotides, the CDR3 is TGTGCCAGCTCTCGCACAGATACGCAGTATTTT. The encoded protein is CASSRTDTQYF. The chain joins TRBV18 to TRBJ2-3; D is ambiguous. The V end lost 6 bases, the J end lost 1 base, and 2 bases lay between the germline ends. The CDR3 consists of 11 residues. Germline-derived CDR1 and CDR2 are KGHSH and LQKENI.

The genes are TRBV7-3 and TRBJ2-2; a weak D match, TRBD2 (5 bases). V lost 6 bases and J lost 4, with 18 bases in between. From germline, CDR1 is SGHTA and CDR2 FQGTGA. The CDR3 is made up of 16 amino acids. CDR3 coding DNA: TGTGCCAGCAGGCCTATTGGAGGTGCGGGCACCGGGGAGCTGTTTTTT. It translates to CASRPIGGAGTGELFF.

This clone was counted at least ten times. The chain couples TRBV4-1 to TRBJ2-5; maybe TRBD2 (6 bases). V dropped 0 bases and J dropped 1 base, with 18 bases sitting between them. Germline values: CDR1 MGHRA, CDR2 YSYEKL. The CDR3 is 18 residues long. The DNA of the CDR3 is TGCGCCAGCAGCCAAGATAGGCCCAGCGGAGGGTCCCAAGAGACCCAGTACTTC. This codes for CASSQDRPSGGSQETQYF.

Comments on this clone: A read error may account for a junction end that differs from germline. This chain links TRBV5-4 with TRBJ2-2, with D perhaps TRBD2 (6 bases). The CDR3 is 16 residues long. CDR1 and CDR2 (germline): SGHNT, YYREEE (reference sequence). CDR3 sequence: CASRLGSGRFTGELLF. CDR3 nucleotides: TGTGCCAGCAGGTTGGGAAGCGGGCGGTTCACCGGGGAGCTGCTTTTT.